A single sample gave rise to the 15 T cell receptor beta chains below, sequenced in a study of blood T cell repertoires in COVID-19 (TCRdb year 2020). The library was built by means of the immunoSEQ multiplex PCR assay. Here the immuneACCESS table is served through TCRdb, limited to in-frame sequences with V and J called. Missing clones are a known gap in these copies; in checked studies unresolved V genes cover under half, and the rest lacks a known reason. The sample table lists about 140,000 clones, around 85% of them with a count of one. Around 2.9% of the sample lies in the top ten. The source material was peripheral blood. The receptors originated from a man in his forties or fifties with acute or convalescent COVID-19.

V and J are TRBV3-1 (or the pseudogene TRBV3-2) and TRBJ1-1, with 8 bases identical to TRBD1. Looked up from germline, CDR1 is LGHDT and CDR2 is YNNKEL (reference sequence). This CDR3 region has 15 residues. J lost 6 bases, V lost 5 bases, and 11 bases had no gene match. The CDR3 DNA reads as TGTGCCAGCAGCTCAACCGGGACAGGCGAGGCTGAAGCTTTCTTT. Translation: CASSSTGTGEAEAFF.

The chain joins TRBV6-6 to TRBJ1-4, with D possibly TRBD1 on 5 matching bases. The germline CDR1 and CDR2 sequences are MNHNY and SVGAGI (reference sequence). The CDR3 is made up of 14 amino acids. The V end was cut by 3 bases, the J end by 6 bases, with 11 bases between. The CDR3 protein is CASSYPGGDEKLFF. CDR3 bases: TGTGCCAGCAGTTATCCTGGGGGGGATGAAAAACTGTTTTTT.

This clone was picked up one time. This chain uses TRBV7-9 with TRBJ2-2; 8 bases match TRBD1. After removal of 3 bases from V and 6 bases from J, the junction contained 12 bases not matched to a gene. CDR3 length: 17 residues. Per germline, CDR1 SEHNR and CDR2 FQNEAQ (reference sequence). The CDR3 here is CASSFTRRGQEAGELFF. The CDR3, as DNA: TGTGCCAGCAGCTTTACCCGCCGGGGACAGGAGGCCGGGGAGCTGTTTTTT.

This chain joins TRBV13 and TRBJ1-3, with unresolved D. The CDR3 covers 19 residues. The germline V and J ends were trimmed by 5 bases and 2 bases, with 25 bases remaining between them. CDR1 and CDR2 (germline): PRHDT, FYEKMQ (reference sequence). The CDR3 nucleotides read TGTGCCAGCAGCCCGCCCCAACATAAGATTGGAACAGCTGGAAACACCATATATTTT. Translating gives CASSPPQHKIGTAGNTIYF. Drawing the rest from reference TRBV13 and TRBJ1-3, the complete variable domain is AAGVIQSPRHLIKEKRETATLKCYPIPRHDTVYWYQQGPGQDPQFLISFYEKMQSDKGSIPDRFSAQQFSDYHSELNMSSLELGDSALYFCASSPPQHKIGTAGNTIYFGEGSWLTVV.

The chain couples TRBV19 to TRBJ1-5; D remains ambiguous. V lost 5 bases and J lost 4, with 9 bases in between. This CDR3 contains 13 residues. Germline CDR1 LNHDA, CDR2 SQIVND (reference sequence). CDR3 bases: TGTGCCAGTAGTCAATCGAGTAATCAGCCCCAGCATTTT. Encoded protein: CASSQSSNQPQHF.

This chain links TRBV5-3 with TRBJ1-5; D gene ambiguous. TRBV5-3 carries the ORF label, with uncertain function. The CDR3 spans 12 residues. With 1 base removed from V and 4 bases from J, the gap between germline ends came to 3 bases. Here the CDR3 DNA reads TGTGCCAGAAGCTTGTCGAATCAGCCCCAGCATTTT. It yields the protein CARSLSNQPQHF.

This rearrangement joins TRBV25-1 to TRBJ1-2, with unresolved D. V lost 6 bases and J 4 bases, leaving 9 bases between the germline ends. The CDR3 spans 12 residues. Germline CDR1 and CDR2: MGHDK and SYGVNS. The DNA of the CDR3 is TGTGCCAGCAGGGGCGCGTCCTATGGCTACACCTTC. It codes for CASRGASYGYTF.

J is TRBJ1-3 and V is TRBV3-1 (or the pseudogene TRBV3-2); perhaps TRBD1 as D (5 bases). CDR3 length equals 14 residues. Germline loops: CDR1 LGHDT, CDR2 YNNKEL (reference sequence). V was cut by 6 bases and J by 0 bases, with 9 bases left in between. The CDR3 DNA reads as TGTGCCAGCAGACTCGACAGCTCTGGAAACACCATATATTTT. It yields the protein CASRLDSSGNTIYF.

This clone appeared a few times. The V gene is TRBV25-1, the J gene TRBJ2-2; the match to TRBD1 covers 9 bases. CDR1 MGHDK and CDR2 SYGVNS come from the germline V gene. This CDR3 region has 15 residues. After removal of 8 bases from V and 6 bases from J, the junction contained 10 bases not matched to a gene. The CDR3 spells CASYVSGTGSGELFF. The DNA for the CDR3 is TGTGCCAGCTATGTCTCCGGGACAGGGTCCGGGGAGCTGTTTTTT.

This chain links TRBV3-1 (or the pseudogene TRBV3-2) with TRBJ1-2, with 8 bases that match TRBD1. Germline CDR1 reads LGHDT; CDR2 reads YNNKEL (reference sequence). This CDR3 contains 16 residues. The trim removed 1 base at V and 6 bases at J, leaving 10 bases unmatched. The CDR3 nucleotides read TGTGCCAGCAGCCAAGTAGTTAGCCCAGGGGGCGATGGCTACACCTTC. Translation gives CASSQVVSPGGDGYTF.

This clone was seen only a few times. The chain is built from TRBV7-9 and TRBJ1-4, with D possibly matching TRBD1 (6 bases). The CDR3 sequence is 14 residues long. Trimming removed 2 bases at V and 8 bases at J, with 12 bases between. Germline V gene lookup returns CDR1 SEHNR and CDR2 FQNEAQ (reference sequence). CDR3 DNA sequence: TGTGCCAGCAGCTTACAGGGGAGAGGCGAAAAACTGTTTTTT. It yields the protein CASSLQGRGEKLFF.

The chain combines TRBV19 with TRBJ2-1; 13 bases match TRBD2. Trimming removed 5 bases from V and 8 bases from J; junction bases left unmatched: 9. Looked up from germline, CDR1 is LNHDA and CDR2 is SQIVND (reference sequence). CDR3 length: 16 residues. The CDR3 sequence: CASSGLGLAGTDEQFF. For the CDR3, the DNA is TGTGCCAGTAGTGGCCTGGGACTAGCGGGGACCGATGAGCAGTTCTTC. Drawing the rest from reference TRBV19 and TRBJ2-1, the complete variable domain is DGGITQSPKYLFRKEGQNVTLSCEQNLNHDAMYWYRQDPGQGLRLIYYSQIVNDFQKGDIAEGYSVSREKKESFPLTVTSAQKNPTAFYLCASSGLGLAGTDEQFFGPGTRLTVL.

The rearrangement joins TRBV19 to TRBJ2-2; 9 bases match TRBD2. The V segment lost 1 base and the J segment 7 bases; nucleotides outside the gene matches: 1. There are 14 residues in the CDR3. The germline CDR1 and CDR2 sequences are LNHDA and SQIVND (reference sequence). The CDR3, as DNA: TGTGCCAGTAGTATAGGCGGGAGGGACGGGGAGCTGTTTTTT. This translates into CASSIGGRDGELFF.

The gene calls are TRBV19 and TRBJ1-5; perhaps TRBD1 as D (5 bases). Germline values: CDR1 LNHDA, CDR2 SQIVND (reference sequence). The V and J ends lost 7 bases and 6 bases respectively, with 19 bases between them. This CDR3 has 15 amino acids. CDR3 sequence: CASTKVWGSAQPQHF. Written as DNA, the CDR3 is TGTGCCAGTACAAAGGTGTGGGGCTCGGCTCAGCCCCAGCATTTT.

This clone occurred a few times. The gene calls are TRBV25-1 and TRBJ2-5, with TRBD1 matching over 9 bases. CDR1 MGHDK and CDR2 SYGVNS come from the germline V gene. The CDR3 runs to 15 residues. The junction had 6 bases not matched to a gene; V was cut back by 2 bases and J by 5 bases. CDR3 sequence (DNA): TGTGCCAGCAGTGAAGCGCGGACAGGGGTGGAGACCCAGTACTTC. Translation gives CASSEARTGVETQYF.